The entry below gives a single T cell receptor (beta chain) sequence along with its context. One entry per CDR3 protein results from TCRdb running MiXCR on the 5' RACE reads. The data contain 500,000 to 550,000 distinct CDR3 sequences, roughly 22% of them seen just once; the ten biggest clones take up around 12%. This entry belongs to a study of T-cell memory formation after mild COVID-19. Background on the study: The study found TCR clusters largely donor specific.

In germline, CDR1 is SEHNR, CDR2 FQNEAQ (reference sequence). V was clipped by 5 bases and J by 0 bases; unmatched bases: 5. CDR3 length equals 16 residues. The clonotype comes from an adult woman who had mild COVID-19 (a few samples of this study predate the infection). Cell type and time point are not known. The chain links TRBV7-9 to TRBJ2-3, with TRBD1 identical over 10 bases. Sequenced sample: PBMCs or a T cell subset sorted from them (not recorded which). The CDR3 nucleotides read TGTGCCAGCAGCCGGGACAGGGGACCAAGCACAGATACGCAGTATTTT. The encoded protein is CASSRDRGPSTDTQYF.